The 14 T cell receptor beta chains below all came from one sample that was sequenced in a study of neurological immune-mediated disorders. In TCRdb, the 5' RACE reads were re-called with MiXCR into one record per CDR3 protein. The sample has under 100,000 distinct CDR3 sequences, less than 15% seen once. Time point: longitudinal time-point 2. Sequences were obtained from PBMCs. The receptors derive from a female donor with HTLV-1-associated myelopathy (HAM/TSP).

This clonotype showed up just a few times. The DNA of the CDR3 is TGTGCCAGCGGCGATAAACGCAGGGTCGGGGGGGAGACCCAGTACTTC. Translation: CASGDKRRVGGETQYF. V and J are TRBV6-1 and TRBJ2-5; TRBD2 matches 7 bases. V was clipped by 8 bases and J by 5 bases; unmatched bases: 17. CDR3 length equals 16 residues. The V gene's germline CDR1 is MNHNS and CDR2 SASEGT.

This clonotype was seen many times. The chain employs TRBV5-1 and TRBJ1-2; no definite D call. CDR3 size: 14 residues. Trimming stripped 5 bases from V and 0 bases from J, with 11 bases between. Germline CDR1 SGHRS, CDR2 YFSETQ. For the CDR3, the DNA is TGCGCCAGCAGGCCAGACACTTCTAACTATGGCTACACCTTC. This gives the protein CASRPDTSNYGYTF.

This clonotype came up many times. The CDR3 DNA sequence: TGCGCCAGCAGCCACCGACAGGGGACTAATGAAAAACTGTTTTTT. Translation: CASSHRQGTNEKLFF. This chain links TRBV5-1 with TRBJ1-4, with 8 nucleotides matching TRBD1. The ends lost 4 bases at V and 2 bases at J; junction bases unmatched: 4. CDR3 length: 15 amino acids. Germline V CDR1 and CDR2: SGHRS, YFSETQ.

This clonotype was counted between two and nine times. The chain employs TRBV6-5 and TRBJ2-1; weak D call: TRBD2 (5 bases). CDR1 is MNHEY, CDR2 SVGAGI, per germline. Trimming stripped 6 bases from V and 8 bases from J, with 11 bases between. The CDR3 contains 12 residues. The CDR3 sequence is CASRRLGDEQFF. CDR3 DNA: TGTGCCAGCAGACGCCTCGGGGATGAGCAGTTCTTC.

Remarks on this clonotype: Given a much more abundant clone one base away, this may be a read error. V and J are TRBV5-6 and TRBJ2-5; D gene uncertain. Germline V gene data show CDR1 as SGHDT and CDR2 as YYEEEE. The CDR3 sequence is 13 residues long. The CDR3 sequence is CANSLLLQETQYF. In DNA, the CDR3 is TGTGCCAACAGCTTGCTTCTCCAAGAGACCCAGTACTTC.

The table lists this clonotype with many counts. J is TRBJ2-5 and V is TRBV10-3; D gene uncertain. The CDR3 loop spans 13 amino acids. Germline V gene data show CDR1 as ENHRY and CDR2 as SYGVKD. V was cut by 4 bases and J by 3 bases, with 9 bases left in between. Written as DNA, the CDR3 is TGTGCCATCAGTGTGAACAGAGAAGAGACCCAGTACTTC. This codes for CAISVNREETQYF.

The rearrangement uses TRBV12-3 or TRBV12-4 and TRBJ2-3; 12 bases align to TRBD2. CDR3 size: 18 residues. The V segment lost 2 bases and the J segment 0 bases; nucleotides outside the gene matches: 6. Here the CDR3 reads CASSLRASGGASTDTQYF. DNA of the CDR3: TGTGCCAGCAGTTTAAGGGCTAGCGGGGGGGCGAGCACAGATACGCAGTATTTT.

This sequence joins TRBV20-1 and TRBJ2-7; 8 bases align to TRBD1. The CDR3 extends over 15 amino acids. Unmatched junction bases numbered 10, after V lost 3 bases and J lost 3 bases. The germline CDR1 and CDR2 sequences are DFQATT and SNEGSKA (reference sequence). This CDR3 reads CSARTLPGGNYEQYF. The CDR3 region has the DNA TGCAGTGCTAGGACCCTGCCAGGGGGCAACTACGAGCAGTACTTC.

Many counts were recorded for this clonotype. The V gene is TRBV28, the J gene TRBJ2-7; no clear D gene. Deletions cut 1 base from V and 5 bases from J, with 6 bases between. Germline CDR1 and CDR2: MDHEN and SYDVKM. The length of the CDR3 is 12 residues. Here the CDR3 DNA reads TGTGCCAGCAGTTTATACGTCAACGAGCAGTACTTC. It codes for CASSLYVNEQYF.

This clonotype has at least ten counts. In nucleotides, the CDR3 is TGTGCCAGCAGTTTAGGACAGATCCCTCAAGAGACCCAGTACTTC. Its translation: CASSLGQIPQETQYF. The chain joins TRBV12-3 or TRBV12-4 to TRBJ2-5; a weak D match, TRBD1 (5 bases). This CDR3 comprises 15 residues. Trimming took off 1 base at V and 2 bases at J, with 11 bases between the two ends.

At least ten counts were recorded for this clonotype. The chain has TRBV3-1 and TRBJ2-2, with 10 bases matching TRBD1. Trimming removed 5 bases from V and 4 bases from J; junction bases left unmatched: 7. From germline, CDR1 is LGHDT and CDR2 YNNKEL (reference sequence). The CDR3 runs 16 residues. CDR3 sequence reads: CASSIRQGALTGELFF. CDR3 nucleotides: TGTGCCAGCAGCATAAGACAGGGGGCCCTCACCGGGGAGCTGTTTTTT.

This clonotype was seen many times. The gene calls are TRBV20-1 and TRBJ1-2; 9 nucleotides match TRBD1. The CDR3 consists of 16 residues. V dropped 4 bases and J dropped 1; count of bases not matched to a gene: 10. The germline V gene encodes CDR1 DFQATT and CDR2 SNEGSKA (reference sequence). CDR3 sequence reads: CSAIKRRTGVNYGYTF. CDR3 bases: TGCAGTGCTATAAAGCGAAGGACAGGGGTTAACTATGGCTACACCTTC.

The sample holds many counts of this clonotype. The genes are TRBV5-1 and TRBJ1-1; D may be TRBD1 (6 bases). In germline, CDR1 is SGHRS, CDR2 YFSETQ. Trimming took 1 base from V and 1 from J, leaving 14 bases between them. The CDR3 loop spans 16 amino acids. In DNA form, the CDR3 reads TGCGCCAGCAGCTTGAGGGGCCAGGGGTCGAACACTGAAGCTTTCTTT. Protein product: CASSLRGQGSNTEAFF. Based on the CDR3 plus reference TRBV5-1 and TRBJ1-1, the full variable domain is KAGVTQTPRYLIKTRGQQVTLSCSPISGHRSVSWYQQTPGQGLQFLFEYFSETQRNKGNFPGRFSGRQFSNSRSEMNVSTLELGDSALYLCASSLRGQGSNTEAFFGQGTRLTVV.

In this sample, this clonotype turned up many times. V usage is TRBV3-1 and J usage is TRBJ2-3; unclear D gene. The CDR3 is made up of 15 amino acids. The V end was cut by 0 bases, the J end by 9 bases, with 16 bases between. Germline V CDR1 and CDR2: LGHDT, YNNKEL (reference sequence). CDR3 nucleotide sequence: TGTGCCAGCAGCCAAGATCTAGTCAGCAGGCCGACGCAGTATTTT. This gives the protein CASSQDLVSRPTQYF.